Sequencing of this T cell receptor beta chain was carried out in a study of OX40 agonist ivuxolimab in advanced cancers. Clones were read by immunoSEQ multiplex PCR, and TCRdb kept only the in-frame ones, dropping some. This sample has approximately 86,000 clones, with about 86% found just once. The CDR3 totals 16 residues. In germline, CDR1 is LNHDA, CDR2 SQIVND (reference sequence). V lost 3 bases and J lost 0, with 11 bases in between. The sequence came from an adult with an advanced solid tumor such as melanoma, head and neck, liver or kidney cancer. Here the sequenced sample was CD4+ or CD8+ T cells sorted from blood, taken in a trial of the OX40 agonist ivuxolimab. V usage is TRBV19 and J usage is TRBJ2-2; D not certain. The CDR3 sequence is CASSISPSTNTGELFF. DNA of the CDR3: TGTGCCAGTAGTATTTCTCCTAGTACGAACACCGGGGAGCTGTTTTTT.